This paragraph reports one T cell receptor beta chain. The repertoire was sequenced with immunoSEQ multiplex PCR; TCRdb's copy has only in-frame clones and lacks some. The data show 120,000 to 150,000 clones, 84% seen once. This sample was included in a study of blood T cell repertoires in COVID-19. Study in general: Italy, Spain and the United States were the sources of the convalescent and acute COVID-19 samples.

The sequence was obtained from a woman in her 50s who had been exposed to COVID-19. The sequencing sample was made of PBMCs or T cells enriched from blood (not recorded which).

The CDR3 DNA sequence: TGCGCCAGCAGCCTACAGGGGGCCTACAATGAGCAGTTCTTC. Amino acid sequence: CASSLQGAYNEQFF. The V and J genes are TRBV4-3 and TRBJ2-1; 8 bases match TRBD1. There are 14 residues in the CDR3. V trimming: 4 bases; J trimming: 2 bases; junction bases outside the gene matches: 1. CDR1 is LGHNA, CDR2 YSLEER, per germline.